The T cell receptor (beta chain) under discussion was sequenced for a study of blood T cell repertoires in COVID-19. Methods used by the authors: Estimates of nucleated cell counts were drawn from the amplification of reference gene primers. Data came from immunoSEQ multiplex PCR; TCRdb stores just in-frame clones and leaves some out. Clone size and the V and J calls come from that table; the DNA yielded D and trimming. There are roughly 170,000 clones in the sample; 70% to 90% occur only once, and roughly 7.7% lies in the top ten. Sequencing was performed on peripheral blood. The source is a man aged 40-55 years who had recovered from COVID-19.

CDR3 in amino acids: CASSPGTSAWNEQFF. The CDR3 coding sequence is TGTGCCAGCTCACCCGGGACTAGCGCCTGGAATGAGCAGTTCTTC. This chain uses TRBV18 with TRBJ2-1, with 10 bases lining up with TRBD2. Germline V CDR1 and CDR2: KGHSH, LQKENI. The CDR3 runs 15 residues. V was pared by 3 bases and J by 7 bases, with 6 bases of the junction left unmatched.